The count of the clone carrying this T cell receptor beta chain is one. Measured with immunoSEQ multiplex PCR; TCRdb has only the in-frame clones, and not every one. This table holds about 69,000 clones, over 80% found once. The source of the sample is a study of technical replicates of blood from several donors. The TCR comes from a human donor in good health. Some clones in this sample may be carry-over from other donors' samples. The sequencing sample was made of PBMCs.

The CDR3 nucleotides are TGTGCCAGCAGCTTCTGGACACCTAACACTGAAGCTTTCTTT. Protein: CASSFWTPNTEAFF. This chain uses TRBV7-2 with TRBJ1-1, with D perhaps matching TRBD1 (5 bases). This CDR3 is 14 amino acids long. Germline V lookup: CDR1 SGHTA, CDR2 FQGNSA. Trimming left V 3 bases short and J 2 bases short, with 10 bases between.